Sequencing of this T cell receptor (beta chain) was carried out in a study of blood T cell repertoires in COVID-19. Residents of about two dozen US areas, aged about 18 to 89 years, made up the participants. Clinical history as reported by participants underpinned cohort assignment. CDR1 and CDR2 (germline): SEHNR, FQNEAQ (reference sequence). V dropped 1 base and J dropped 10 bases, with 13 bases sitting between them. The CDR3 totals 13 residues. Authors' processing steps: Amplification of reference gene primers provided the estimated nucleated cell counts. Clones were read by immunoSEQ multiplex PCR, and TCRdb kept only the in-frame ones, dropping some. D and trimming were read from the DNA, whereas the V and J calls and clone size are those reported in that table. Of 150,000 to 200,000 clones in the sample, 70% to 80% were seen once.

The chain has TRBV7-9 and TRBJ2-5, with D perhaps TRBD2 (5 bases). Sequencing input: PBMCs or T cells enriched from blood (not recorded which). This receptor was obtained from a woman in her seventies in a cohort exposed to, infected with or recovered from COVID-19 (not recorded which). CDR3: CASSLVGGGSQYF. The CDR3 DNA follows: TGTGCCAGCAGCTTAGTTGGCGGAGGCAGCCAGTACTTC.